Below, 25 T cell receptor beta chains from the same sample are listed, as sequenced in a study of blood T cell repertoires in COVID-19. TCRdb's table, derived via immunoSEQ multiplex PCR, lists solely in-frame clones and lacks some. This sample yields about 82,000 clones, of which around four fifths are seen a single time; under 20% belongs to the top ten. Sequencing was done on a sample of peripheral blood. The receptor set was obtained from a man older than 75 with active or convalescent COVID-19.

The count of this clone is one. This sequence joins TRBV27 and TRBJ2-2, with 8 bases lining up with TRBD2. The CDR3 loop spans 13 amino acids. Per the germline V gene, CDR1 is MNHEY and CDR2 is SMNVEV (reference sequence). V lost 11 bases to trimming and J lost 4 bases; unmatched junction nucleotides: 6. The CDR3 DNA sequence: TGTGCCCGCGGGGCGGGAGGCACCGGGGAGCTGTTTTTT. Its protein product is CARGAGGTGELFF.

This clone was detected a few times. This chain connects TRBV6-5 to TRBJ1-1; 9 nucleotides align to TRBD1. J lost 0 bases, V lost 4 bases, and 0 bases had no gene match. This CDR3 comprises 14 residues. The germline CDR1 and CDR2 sequences are MNHEY and SVGAGI. The chain's CDR3 is CASSWDRVNTEAFF. Here the CDR3 DNA reads TGTGCCAGCAGTTGGGACAGGGTGAACACTGAAGCTTTCTTT.

V and J are TRBV2 and TRBJ1-4; maybe TRBD1 (6 bases). The CDR3 has 16 amino acids. Germline CDR1 SNHLY, CDR2 FYNNEI. V lost 4 bases to trimming and J lost 0 bases, with 12 bases between them. CDR3 residues: CASSVRQAATNEKLFF. DNA for the CDR3: TGTGCCAGCAGTGTACGACAGGCTGCAACTAATGAAAAACTGTTTTTT.

The genes are TRBV11-2 and TRBJ2-6; no definite D call. The V gene's germline CDR1 is SGHAT and CDR2 FQNNGV. CDR3 size: 15 residues. Trimming took 1 base from V and 0 from J, leaving 4 bases between them. CDR3 bases: TGTGCCAGCAGCTTAGGTATCTCTGGGGCCAACGTCCTGACTTTC. It is translated as CASSLGISGANVLTF.

V usage is TRBV7-2 and J usage is TRBJ2-1; D not certain. Between the trimmed V and J ends, which lost 5 bases and 5 bases, there was a span of 10 bases. CDR1 SGHTA and CDR2 FQGNSA come from the germline V gene. The CDR3 is 13 amino acids. The DNA of the CDR3 is TGTGCCAGCAGCCAGCGACGGAACAATGAGCAGTTCTTC. Amino acids: CASSQRRNNEQFF.

V is TRBV27 and J is TRBJ2-2; 10 positions agree with TRBD2. Trimming at V came to 6 bases and at J to 1 base, leaving 5 bases not matched to a gene. CDR1 is MNHEY, CDR2 SMNVEV, per germline (reference sequence). There are 16 residues in the CDR3. The CDR3 DNA reads TGTGCCAGCAGAACTTTAGCGGGGGGGAACACCGGGGAGCTGTTTTTT. This gives the protein CASRTLAGGNTGELFF.

This clone has only one observation. The genes are TRBV30 and TRBJ2-4; 12 bases line up with TRBD2. V lost 1 base to trimming and J lost 7 bases; unmatched junction nucleotides: 11. Germline CDR1 is GTSNPN and CDR2 is SVGIG (reference sequence). The CDR3 loop spans 17 amino acids. CDR3 in amino acids: CAWSAPLTSGRGNIQYF. CDR3 in DNA: TGTGCCTGGAGTGCCCCTCTGACTAGCGGGAGAGGGAACATTCAGTACTTC.

A single count supports this clone. The chain uses TRBV6-5 and TRBJ2-1, with 11 positions matching TRBD2. This CDR3 region has 15 residues. V lost 7 bases, J lost 4 bases, and 6 bases stayed unmatched. The germline CDR1 and CDR2 sequences are MNHEY and SVGAGI. The DNA of the CDR3 is TGTGCCAGCAACCAACTAGCGGGAGCTTACAATGAGCAGTTCTTC. This sequence encodes CASNQLAGAYNEQFF.

This clone was seen only a few times. This sequence joins TRBV4-1 and TRBJ1-1, with D unclear. This CDR3 contains 15 residues. V lost 6 bases, J lost 4 bases, and 18 bases lay in between. Germline lookup yields CDR1 MGHRA and CDR2 YSYEKL. The CDR3 DNA reads as TGCGCCAGCAGTCCGAATCCCGGGGTGGGCACTGAAGCTTTCTTT. This translates into CASSPNPGVGTEAFF.

This chain links TRBV24-1 with TRBJ2-1; maybe TRBD2 (7 bases). V shed 4 bases and J shed 0 bases, with 12 bases lying between them. Germline-derived CDR1 and CDR2 are KGHDR and SFDVKD. This CDR3 region has 16 residues. Here the CDR3 DNA reads TGTGCCACCAGTGACACGAGGGGGGGCTCCTACAATGAGCAGTTCTTC. Its translation is CATSDTRGGSYNEQFF.

This chain connects TRBV18 to TRBJ2-7; 8 bases match TRBD1. This CDR3 spans 15 amino acids. V lost 2 bases to trimming and J lost 3 bases; unmatched junction nucleotides: 6. The germline gives CDR1 KGHSH, CDR2 LQKENI. CDR3 sequence reads: CASSPGQGVGYEQYV. As DNA, the CDR3 is TGTGCCAGCTCACCAGGACAGGGAGTCGGCTACGAGCAGTACGTC.

The chain couples TRBV29-1 to TRBJ2-1, with 13 bases matching TRBD2. Losses at the gene ends were 8 bases for V and 8 bases for J; bases not matched to a gene: 3. The germline gives CDR1 SQVTM, CDR2 ANQGSEA. This CDR3 is 12 amino acids long. CDR3 DNA sequence: TGCAGCCGACTAGCGGGGGGTTATGAGCAGTTCTTC. It codes for CSRLAGGYEQFF.

The table lists this clone with a few counts. V is TRBV11-3 and J is TRBJ2-3; the match to TRBD2 covers 8 bases. The ends lost 5 bases at V and 0 bases at J; junction bases unmatched: 4. Germline CDR1 and CDR2: SGHNT and YENEEA. The CDR3 extends over 15 amino acids. Here the CDR3 DNA reads TGTGCCAGCAGCAAACTAGCGGCTAGCACAGATACGCAGTATTTT. Translated: CASSKLAASTDTQYF.

This chain uses TRBV6-4 with TRBJ1-1; tentatively, D is TRBD1 (5 bases). The CDR3 is 16 residues long. The ends were cut back, 0 bases at V and 4 bases at J, with 15 bases in the middle. Germline loops: CDR1 MRHNA, CDR2 SNTAGT. The CDR3 sequence: CASSDSWEGPGTEAFF. The CDR3 nucleotides are TGTGCCAGCAGTGACTCGTGGGAGGGGCCGGGCACTGAAGCTTTCTTT.

This clone was observed a single time. The J gene is TRBJ1-1, the V gene TRBV10-2, with TRBD1 matching 12 bases. In germline, CDR1 is WSHSY, CDR2 SAAADI. V shed 6 bases and J 8 bases; nucleotides not matched to a gene: 7. CDR3 size: 14 residues. CDR3 region: CASRNSGTGGEAFF. CDR3 sequence (DNA): TGCGCCAGCAGAAACTCCGGGACAGGGGGCGAAGCTTTCTTT.

The rearrangement links TRBV13 to TRBJ1-4; D not certain. V was trimmed by 5 bases and J by 0 bases, leaving 7 bases between them. From germline, CDR1 is PRHDT and CDR2 FYEKMQ (reference sequence). The CDR3 extends over 14 amino acids. CDR3 loop: CASSASATNEKLFF. The CDR3 DNA sequence: TGTGCCAGCAGCGCCAGTGCAACTAATGAAAAACTGTTTTTT.

The chain couples TRBV27 to TRBJ2-7; D is undetermined. CDR3 length: 14 residues. The germline CDR1 and CDR2 sequences are MNHEY and SMNVEV (reference sequence). The V end was cut by 6 bases, the J end by 4 bases, with 16 bases between. Written as DNA, the CDR3 is TGTGCCAGCAGCCGGTCAAGTAATCGGTACGAGCAGTACGTC. Encoded protein: CASSRSSNRYEQYV.

The chain recombines TRBV7-9 with TRBJ1-1; 8 nucleotides agree with TRBD1. CDR1 and CDR2 (germline): SEHNR, FQNEAQ (reference sequence). With 6 bases clipped from V and 1 base from J, the junction kept 13 bases outside the gene matches. The CDR3 runs to 17 residues. The CDR3 DNA is TGTGCCAGCAGACCCGACAGGGGTGGGCTTACGAACACTGAAGCTTTCTTT. It encodes CASRPDRGGLTNTEAFF.

The chain combines TRBV7-8 with TRBJ2-2; D remains unclear. Germline V lookup: CDR1 SGHVS, CDR2 FQNEAQ. There are 14 residues in the CDR3. Trimming stripped 2 bases from V and 6 bases from J, with 10 bases between. CDR3 bases: TGTGCCAGCAGCTTAACCTCACTGGCCGGGGAGCTGTTTTTT. It encodes CASSLTSLAGELFF.

V is TRBV9 and J is TRBJ1-3; no clear D. Per germline, CDR1 SGDLS and CDR2 YYNGEE. This CDR3 region has 14 residues. The V and J ends lost 3 bases and 0 bases respectively, with 7 bases between them. CDR3 loop: CASSATYSGNTIYF. The CDR3 DNA reads as TGTGCCAGCAGCGCAACTTACTCTGGAAACACCATATATTTT.

This clone was counted only a few times. The gene calls are TRBV18 and TRBJ1-1; D unresolved. Trimming removed 4 bases at V and 2 bases at J, with 8 bases between. Germline assignment: CDR1 KGHSH and CDR2 LQKENI. The CDR3 has 13 amino acids. The CDR3 region has the DNA TGTGCCAGCTCACTAAACACAAACACTGAAGCTTTCTTT. This gives the protein CASSLNTNTEAFF.

This clone was seen a single time. The chain recombines TRBV5-1 with TRBJ1-1, with 9 nucleotides matching TRBD1. The CDR3 extends over 15 amino acids. V was pared by 0 bases and J by 1 base, with 1 base of the junction left unmatched. The V gene's germline CDR1 is SGHRS and CDR2 YFSETQ. The CDR3 nucleotides are TGCGCCAGCAGCTTGGGACAGGGGGAGAACACTGAAGCTTTCTTT. Translation: CASSLGQGENTEAFF.

For the CDR3, the DNA is TGTGCCAGCAGGGACCGGGACAGGTTTAACTATGGCTACACCTTC. It yields the protein CASRDRDRFNYGYTF. This chain uses TRBV6-5 with TRBJ1-2; 8 bases fit TRBD1. The V and J ends lost 6 bases and 1 base, in that order; junction bases with no gene match: 7. Germline CDR1 reads MNHEY; CDR2 reads SVGAGI. The CDR3 contains 15 residues.

The chain couples TRBV2 to TRBJ1-4; D uncertain. This CDR3 contains 14 residues. Germline V lookup: CDR1 SNHLY, CDR2 FYNNEI. V gave up 3 bases and J gave up 3 bases, with 8 bases separating them. As DNA, the CDR3 is TGTGCCAGCAGTGAGGGAGGGTCTAATGAAAAACTGTTTTTT. Protein sequence: CASSEGGSNEKLFF.

The genes are TRBV6-5 and TRBJ2-5; weak D call: TRBD2 (7 bases). V was trimmed by 6 bases and J by 4 bases, leaving 15 bases between them. Germline lookup yields CDR1 MNHEY and CDR2 SVGAGI. This CDR3 has 14 amino acids. The CDR3 reads CASRGGLRRETQYF. In DNA, the CDR3 is TGTGCCAGCAGGGGGGGGCTTAGGCGAGAGACCCAGTACTTC.